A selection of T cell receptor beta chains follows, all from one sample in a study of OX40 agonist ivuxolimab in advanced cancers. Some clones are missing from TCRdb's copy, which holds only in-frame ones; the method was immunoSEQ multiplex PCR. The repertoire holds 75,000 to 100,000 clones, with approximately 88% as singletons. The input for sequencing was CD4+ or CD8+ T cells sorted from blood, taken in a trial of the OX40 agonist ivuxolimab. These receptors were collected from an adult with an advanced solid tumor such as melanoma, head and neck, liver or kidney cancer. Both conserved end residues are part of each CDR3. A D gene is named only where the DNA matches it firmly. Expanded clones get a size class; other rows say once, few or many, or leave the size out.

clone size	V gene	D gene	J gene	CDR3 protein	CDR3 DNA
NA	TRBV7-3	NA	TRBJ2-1	CASSLNHNEQFF	TGTGCCAGCAGCTTAAACCACAATGAGCAGTTCTTC
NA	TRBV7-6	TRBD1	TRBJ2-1	CASSEIRGRTNNEQFF	TGTGCCAGCAGCGAAATCAGGGGGCGGACTAACAATGAGCAGTTCTTC
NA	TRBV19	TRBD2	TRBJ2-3	CASSRLAGGVDTQYF	TGTGCCAGTAGTAGACTAGCGGGGGGTGTGGATACGCAGTATTTT
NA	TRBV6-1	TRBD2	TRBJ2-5	CASSAREGETQYF	TGTGCCAGCAGTGCCAGGGAGGGAGAGACCCAGTACTTC
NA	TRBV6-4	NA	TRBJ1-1	CASSVEWGNTEAFF	TGTGCCAGCAGTGTAGAATGGGGGAACACTGAAGCTTTCTTT
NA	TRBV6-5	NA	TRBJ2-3	CASRRQELSTDTQYF	TGTGCCAGCAGGCGACAGGAGTTAAGCACAGATACGCAGTATTTT
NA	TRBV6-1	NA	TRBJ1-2	CASSEYGGINYGYTF	TGTGCCAGCAGTGAATACGGGGGAATTAACTATGGCTACACCTTC
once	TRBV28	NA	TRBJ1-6	CASSSGGRYNSPLHF	TGTGCCAGCAGTTCTGGAGGACGTTATAATTCACCCCTCCACTTT
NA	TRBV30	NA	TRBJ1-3	CAWSVVPFSGNTIYF	TGTGCCTGGAGTGTAGTCCCTTTCTCTGGAAACACCATATATTTT
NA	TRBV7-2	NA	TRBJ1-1	CASSLAGELNTEAFF	TGTGCCAGCAGCTTAGCAGGGGAGTTGAACACTGAAGCTTTCTTT
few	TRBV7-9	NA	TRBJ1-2	CASSFGSEHYGYTF	TGTGCCAGCAGCTTCGGCAGTGAACACTATGGCTACACCTTC
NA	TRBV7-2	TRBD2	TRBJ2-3	CASSLGSGGSTDTQYF	TGTGCCAGCTCCCTCGGTAGCGGGGGTAGCACAGATACGCAGTATTTT
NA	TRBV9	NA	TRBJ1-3	CASSPTIGGNTIYF	TGTGCCAGCAGCCCCACCATTGGTGGAAACACCATATATTTT
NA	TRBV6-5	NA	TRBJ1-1	CASSYLGTEAFF	TGTGCCAGCAGTTACTTGGGCACTGAAGCTTTCTTT
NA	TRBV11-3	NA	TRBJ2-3	CASSSSLGTQYF	TGTGCCAGCAGCTCCTCCCTGGGTACGCAGTATTTT
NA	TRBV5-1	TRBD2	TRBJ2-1	CASSLAGGGAVSYNEQFF	TGCGCCAGCAGCTTGGCCGGGGGGGGCGCGGTCTCCTACAATGAGCAGTTCTTC
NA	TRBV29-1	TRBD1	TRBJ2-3	CSAQSGTGPDTQYF	TGCAGCGCCCAATCGGGGACAGGGCCAGATACGCAGTATTTT
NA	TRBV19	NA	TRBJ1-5	CASSLGAGSNQPQHF	TGTGCCAGTAGCCTCGGGGCAGGGAGCAATCAGCCCCAGCATTTT
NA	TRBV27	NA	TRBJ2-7	CASSSTGQTREQYF	TGTGCCAGCAGTTCTACGGGACAAACTCGCGAGCAGTACTTC
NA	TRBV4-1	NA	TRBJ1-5	CASSQEARGLGPQHF	TGCGCCAGCAGCCAAGAAGCGAGGGGTTTGGGGCCCCAGCATTTT
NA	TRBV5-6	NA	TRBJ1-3	CASSLAGSGNTIYF	TGTGCCAGCAGCTTGGCCGGGTCTGGAAACACCATATATTTT
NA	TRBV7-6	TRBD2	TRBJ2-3	CASSLRWRGGAADTQYF	TGTGCCAGCAGCTTAAGGTGGCGGGGGGGCGCCGCAGATACGCAGTATTTT
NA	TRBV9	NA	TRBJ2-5	CASSVEGTGTQYF	TGTGCCAGCAGCGTAGAGGGGACCGGGACCCAGTACTTC
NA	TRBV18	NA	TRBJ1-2	CASSVLAGEYGYTF	TGTGCCAGCTCAGTCCTGGCTGGCGAGTATGGCTACACCTTC
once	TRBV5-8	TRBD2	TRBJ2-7	CASSLDAGGSYEQYF	TGTGCCAGCAGCTTGGACGCGGGGGGGTCCTACGAGCAGTACTTC
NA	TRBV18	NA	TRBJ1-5	CASSPEGSQPQHF	TGTGCCAGCTCACCAGAGGGGAGTCAGCCCCAGCATTTT
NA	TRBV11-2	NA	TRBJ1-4	CASSLEGGKSHEKLFF	TGTGCCAGCAGCTTAGAGGGGGGAAAATCCCATGAAAAACTGTTTTTT
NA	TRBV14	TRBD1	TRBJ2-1	CASSLGQEYNEQFF	TGTGCCAGCAGCCTGGGACAGGAATACAATGAGCAGTTCTTC
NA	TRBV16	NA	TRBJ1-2	CASSRGTGSFDGYTF	TGTGCCAGCAGCCGCGGGACCGGGTCCTTCGATGGCTACACCTTC
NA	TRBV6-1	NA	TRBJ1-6	CASSEGARGNSPLHF	TGTGCCAGCAGTGAAGGGGCGAGGGGAAATTCACCCCTCCACTTT
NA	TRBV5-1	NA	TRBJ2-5	CASGPRGFGPETQYF	TGCGCCAGCGGCCCCCGAGGGTTCGGTCCAGAGACCCAGTACTTC
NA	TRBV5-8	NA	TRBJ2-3	CASSPRRMTQYF	TGTGCCAGCAGCCCCCGCCGTATGACGCAGTATTTT